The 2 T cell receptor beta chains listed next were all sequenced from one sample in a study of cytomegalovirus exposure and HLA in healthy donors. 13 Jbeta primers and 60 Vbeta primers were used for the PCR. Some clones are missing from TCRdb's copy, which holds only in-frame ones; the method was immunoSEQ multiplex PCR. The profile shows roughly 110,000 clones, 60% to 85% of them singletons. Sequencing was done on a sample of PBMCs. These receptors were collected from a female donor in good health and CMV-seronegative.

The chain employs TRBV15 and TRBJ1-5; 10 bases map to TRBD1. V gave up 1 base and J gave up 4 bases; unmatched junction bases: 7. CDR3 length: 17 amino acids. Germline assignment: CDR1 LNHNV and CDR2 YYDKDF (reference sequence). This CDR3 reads CATSRGVRTGGNQPQHF. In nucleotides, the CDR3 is TGTGCCACCAGCAGAGGCGTAAGGACAGGGGGGAATCAGCCCCAGCATTTT.

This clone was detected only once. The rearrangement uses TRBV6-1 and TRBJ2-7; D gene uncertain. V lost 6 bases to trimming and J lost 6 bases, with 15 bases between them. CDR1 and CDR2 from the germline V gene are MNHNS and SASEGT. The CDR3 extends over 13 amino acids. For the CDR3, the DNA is TGTGCCAGCAGGCTGGGCATTCGCTCCGAGCAGTACTTC. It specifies CASRLGIRSEQYF.